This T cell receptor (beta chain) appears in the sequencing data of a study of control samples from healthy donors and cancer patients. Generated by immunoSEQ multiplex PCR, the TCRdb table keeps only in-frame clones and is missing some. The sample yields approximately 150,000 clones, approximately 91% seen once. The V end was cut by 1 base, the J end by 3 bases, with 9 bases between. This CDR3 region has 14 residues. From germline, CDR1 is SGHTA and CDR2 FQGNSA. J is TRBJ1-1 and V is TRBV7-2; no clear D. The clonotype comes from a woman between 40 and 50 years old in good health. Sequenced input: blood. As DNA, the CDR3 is TGTGCCAGCAGCTTAGTGTGGCGATACACTGAAGCTTTCTTT. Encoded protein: CASSLVWRYTEAFF.